The entry that follows covers one T cell receptor (beta chain) sequence. The record originates from a study of blood T cell repertoires in COVID-19. On the study more broadly: Samples taken during acute and convalescent COVID-19 were collected in the United States, Italy and Spain. PBMCs, B-cell-depleted T cells, or T cells provided the cDNA or gDNA that made up the material.

Source study methods: Estimation of nucleated cell counts was performed using reference gene primer amplification. TCRdb's table, derived via immunoSEQ multiplex PCR, lists solely in-frame clones and lacks some. V and J calls and clone size are those listed in that table; D and trimming were worked out from the DNA. This repertoire shows fewer than 150,000 clones, roughly 86% found once; its top ten account for more than 3.5%. Germline assignment: CDR1 LGHNA and CDR2 YNFKEQ. Trimming cost V 2 bases and J 12 bases; bases outside gene matches: 7. The CDR3 consists of 15 residues. The sample comprised peripheral blood. The V call is TRBV4-2, the J call TRBJ2-1; TRBD2 matches at 13 bases. The sequence derives from a woman in her fifties or sixties with acute or convalescent COVID-19. CDR3 region: CASSQPGLAGEGQFF. CDR3 coding DNA: TGTGCCAGCAGCCAACCAGGACTAGCGGGAGAAGGGCAGTTCTTC.